In this sample, the clone carrying this T cell receptor (beta chain) turned up once. The antigen remains undetermined. TCR beta from blood CD8+ and CD4+ T cells was sequenced. TEMRA cells were FACS-enriched and CD8+ and CD4+ T cells negatively isolated. Trimming stripped 3 bases from V and 5 bases from J, with 10 bases between. This CDR3 spans 13 amino acids. Germline-derived CDR1 and CDR2 are SGHTA and FQGTGA. Random hexamers were used to reverse transcribe roughly 0.5 to 1 ug of RNA. Amplification of TCR beta CDR3 used immunoSEQ multiplex PCR across 54 Vbeta and 13 Jbeta. TCRdb passed the immunoSEQ multiplex PCR reads through MiXCR, listing each CDR3 protein once. This repertoire shows more than 65,000 distinct CDR3 sequences, just under 95% found once; its top ten account for about 0.22%. The data are from a study of CD8 T cells in Susac syndrome. Findings and limits, study-wide: The study conceded that its TCR sequencing and HLA analysis involved relatively few individuals.

The receptor was isolated from a human donor in good health. The rearrangement joins TRBV7-3 to TRBJ2-5, with D perhaps matching TRBD1 or TRBD2 (5 bases each). The specimen sequenced was CD8+ T cells from PBMCs. CDR3 coding DNA: TGTGCCAGCAGCTTCATCGGGGCGGAGACCCAGTACTTC. Encoded protein: CASSFIGAETQYF.